Detailed here is one T cell receptor beta chain. What it binds is not known. Random hexamers were used to reverse transcribe an amount of 0.5 to 1 ug RNA. Amplification of TCR beta CDR3 spanned 54 Vbeta and 13 Jbeta via immunoSEQ multiplex PCR. MiXCR was run by TCRdb on the immunoSEQ multiplex PCR reads, yielding one entry per CDR3 protein. Here the sample spans about 120,000 distinct CDR3 sequences, roughly 90% being singletons. The data derive from a study of CD8 T cells in Susac syndrome. General study points: In its TCR sequencing and HLA analysis, the study acknowledged that the number of individuals was relatively small.

Per the germline V gene, CDR1 is SEHNR and CDR2 is FQNEAQ (reference sequence). V gave up 4 bases and J gave up 4 bases, with 19 bases separating them. CDR3 length: 16 amino acids. The TCR was taken from a human donor in good health. V usage is TRBV7-9 and J usage is TRBJ1-2; D might be TRBD1 (6 bases). The material sequenced was CD8+ T cells from PBMCs. CDR3 nucleotides: TGTGCCAGCAGCTCCCCGAGGACAGTCGCCTTCTATGGCTACACCTTC. Residues: CASSSPRTVAFYGYTF.